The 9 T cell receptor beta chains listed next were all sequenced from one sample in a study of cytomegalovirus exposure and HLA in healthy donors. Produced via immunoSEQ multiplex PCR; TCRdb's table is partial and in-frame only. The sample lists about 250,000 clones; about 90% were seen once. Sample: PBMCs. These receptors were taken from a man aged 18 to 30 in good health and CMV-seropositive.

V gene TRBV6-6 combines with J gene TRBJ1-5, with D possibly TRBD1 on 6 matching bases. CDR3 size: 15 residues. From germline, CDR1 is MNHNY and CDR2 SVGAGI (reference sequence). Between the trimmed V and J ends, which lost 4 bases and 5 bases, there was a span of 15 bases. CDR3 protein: CASSSTRQAYQPQHF. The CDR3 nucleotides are TGTGCCAGCAGTTCTACCCGACAGGCATATCAGCCCCAGCATTTT.

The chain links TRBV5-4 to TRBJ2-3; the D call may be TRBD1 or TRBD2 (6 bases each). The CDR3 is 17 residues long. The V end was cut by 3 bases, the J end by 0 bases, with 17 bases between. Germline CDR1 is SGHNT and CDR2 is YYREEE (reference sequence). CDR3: CASSWDGGGFSTDTQYF. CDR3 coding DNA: TGTGCCAGCAGCTGGGACGGAGGGGGGTTTAGCACAGATACGCAGTATTTT. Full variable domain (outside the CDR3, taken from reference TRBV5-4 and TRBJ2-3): ETGVTQSPTHLIKTRGQQVTLRCSSQSGHNTVSWYQQALGQGPQFIFQYYREEENGRGNFPPRFSGLQFPNYSSELNVNALELDDSALYLCASSWDGGGFSTDTQYFGPGTRLTVL.

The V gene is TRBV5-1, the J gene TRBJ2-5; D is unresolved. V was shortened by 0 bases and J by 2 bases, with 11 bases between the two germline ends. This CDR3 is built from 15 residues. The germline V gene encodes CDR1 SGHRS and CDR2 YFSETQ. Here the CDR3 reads CASSLGLPSQETQYF. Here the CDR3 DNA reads TGCGCCAGCAGCTTGGGCCTCCCGAGTCAAGAGACCCAGTACTTC.

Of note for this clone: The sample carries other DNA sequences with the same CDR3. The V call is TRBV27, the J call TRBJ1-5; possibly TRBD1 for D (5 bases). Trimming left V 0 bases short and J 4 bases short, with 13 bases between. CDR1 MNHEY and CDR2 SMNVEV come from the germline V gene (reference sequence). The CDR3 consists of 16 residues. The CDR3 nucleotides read TGTGCCAGCAGTTTATCGGGCCAGGGAGGGAATCAGCCCCAGCATTTT. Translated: CASSLSGQGGNQPQHF.

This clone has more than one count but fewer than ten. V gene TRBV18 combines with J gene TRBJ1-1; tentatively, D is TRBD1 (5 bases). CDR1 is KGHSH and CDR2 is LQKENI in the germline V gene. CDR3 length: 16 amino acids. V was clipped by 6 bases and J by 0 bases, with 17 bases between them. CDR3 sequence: CASSPRGVALNTEAFF. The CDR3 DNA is TGTGCCAGCTCCCCCCGGGGGGTAGCTTTGAACACTGAAGCTTTCTTT.

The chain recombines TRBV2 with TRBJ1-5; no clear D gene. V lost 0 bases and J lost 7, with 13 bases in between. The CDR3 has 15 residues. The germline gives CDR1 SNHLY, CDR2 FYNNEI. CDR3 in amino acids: CASSEASGRSQPQHF. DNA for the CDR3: TGTGCCAGCAGTGAAGCGTCGGGGAGAAGCCAGCCCCAGCATTTT.

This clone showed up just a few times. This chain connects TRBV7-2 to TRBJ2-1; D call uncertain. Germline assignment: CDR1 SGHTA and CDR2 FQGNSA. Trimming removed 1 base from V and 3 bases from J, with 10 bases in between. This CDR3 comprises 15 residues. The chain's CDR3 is CASSLGFGSYNEQFF. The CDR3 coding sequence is TGTGCCAGCAGCTTAGGGTTCGGTAGCTACAATGAGCAGTTCTTC.

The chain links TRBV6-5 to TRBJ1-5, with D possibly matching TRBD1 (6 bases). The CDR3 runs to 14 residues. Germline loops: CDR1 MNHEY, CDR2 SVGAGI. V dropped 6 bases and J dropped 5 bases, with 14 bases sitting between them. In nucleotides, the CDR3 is TGTGCCAGCAGGGCCTCGGGGGGCGATCAGCCCCAGCATTTT. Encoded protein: CASRASGGDQPQHF.

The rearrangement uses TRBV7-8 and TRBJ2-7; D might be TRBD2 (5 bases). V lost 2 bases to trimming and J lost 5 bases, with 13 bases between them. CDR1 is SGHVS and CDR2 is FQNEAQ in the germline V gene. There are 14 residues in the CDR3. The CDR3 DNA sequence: TGTGCCAGCAGCTTAACGCTAGCTCGGGACGAGCAGTACTTC. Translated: CASSLTLARDEQYF.